These 6 T cell receptor beta chains share one sample of origin, sequenced in a study of T cells in localized non-small cell lung cancer. Libraries were prepared by immunoSEQ multiplex PCR; TCRdb keeps only in-frame clonotypes and omits some of them. Here the sample spans approximately 1,500 clones, 22% being singletons. The sequences come from lung tumor tissue, collected before any cancer treatment. The receptor set was obtained from an older male donor with stage III squamous cell lung carcinoma.

This clone was counted between two and nine times. The V call is TRBV6-8, the J call TRBJ2-5, with TRBD1 matching 9 bases. CDR3 length equals 14 residues. After removal of 5 bases from V and 4 bases from J, the junction contained 5 bases not matched to a gene. From germline, CDR1 is MNHGY and CDR2 SAAAGT. CDR3 in DNA: TGTGCCAGCAGTACGTACAGGGGGCTAGAGACCCAGTACTTC. Translation gives CASSTYRGLETQYF.

The gene calls are TRBV14 and TRBJ1-6; 8 bases align to TRBD1. Trimming took 2 bases from V and 8 from J; bases not matched to a gene: 14. This CDR3 is 18 amino acids long. Germline V lookup: CDR1 SGHDN, CDR2 FVKESK. The CDR3 DNA reads as TGTGCCAGCAGCCAACCTCGCGACAGGGGAGATATTGATTCACCCCTCCACTTT. It yields the protein CASSQPRDRGDIDSPLHF.

The rearrangement joins TRBV18 to TRBJ1-6, with 7 bases identical to TRBD1. The germline V gene has CDR1 KGHSH and CDR2 LQKENI. CDR3 length: 16 residues. Germline trimming cut 1 base from V and 6 bases from J; bases unmatched to any gene: 6. CDR3 sequence reads: CASSPLPDRANSPLHF. The CDR3 DNA is TGTGCCAGCTCACCACTACCCGACAGGGCTAATTCACCCCTCCACTTT.

By share, this clone ranks as medium-sized (0.01 to 0.1%). The genes are TRBV6-8 and TRBJ1-5; no clear D gene. The V end lost 5 bases, the J end lost 4 bases, and 6 bases lay between the germline ends. Germline CDR1 and CDR2: MNHGY and SAAAGT. The CDR3 length is 12 residues. CDR3 nucleotide sequence: TGTGCCAGCAGTGTTCATAATCAGCCCCAGCATTTT. Protein: CASSVHNQPQHF.

The chain uses TRBV14 and TRBJ2-2, with 8 bases lining up with TRBD2. The CDR3 totals 19 residues. Germline CDR1 reads SGHDN; CDR2 reads FVKESK. V shed 0 bases, J shed 7 bases, and the junction held 16 bases outside the gene matches. As DNA, the CDR3 is TGTGCCAGCAGCCAAGAAGGTACCGGGGGGGCCCGGGTTCGCGGGGAGCTGTTTTTT. This encodes CASSQEGTGGARVRGELFF.

A few counts support this clone. V and J are TRBV10-3 and TRBJ1-5, with D possibly matching TRBD1 (6 bases). The V end was cut by 10 bases, the J end by 7 bases, with 14 bases between. Germline CDR1 reads ENHRY; CDR2 reads SYGVKD. The CDR3 sequence is 12 residues long. The CDR3 region has the DNA TGTGCCAGCCGTACAGGGTACCAGCCCCAGCATTTT. Protein: CASRTGYQPQHF.